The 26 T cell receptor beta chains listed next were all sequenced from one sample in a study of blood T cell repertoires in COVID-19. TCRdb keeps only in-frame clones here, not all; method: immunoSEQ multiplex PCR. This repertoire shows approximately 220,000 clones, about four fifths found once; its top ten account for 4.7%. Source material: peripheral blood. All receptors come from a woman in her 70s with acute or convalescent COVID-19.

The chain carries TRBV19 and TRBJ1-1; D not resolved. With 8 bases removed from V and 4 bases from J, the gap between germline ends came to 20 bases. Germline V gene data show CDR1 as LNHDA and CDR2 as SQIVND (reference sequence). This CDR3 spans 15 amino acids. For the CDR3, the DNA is TGTGCCAGTCGCTCTATGGCGGGCTTGGGCACTGAAGCTTTCTTT. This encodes CASRSMAGLGTEAFF.

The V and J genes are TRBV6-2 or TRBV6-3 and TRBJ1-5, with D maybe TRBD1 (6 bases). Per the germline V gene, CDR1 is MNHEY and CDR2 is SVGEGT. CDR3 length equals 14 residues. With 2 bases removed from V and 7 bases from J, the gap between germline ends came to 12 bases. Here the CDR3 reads CASSYNRDEQPQHF. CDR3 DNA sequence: TGTGCCAGCAGTTACAACAGGGATGAACAGCCCCAGCATTTT.

The CDR3 here is CATAGTVSGANVLTF. The CDR3 DNA reads TGTGCCACCGCCGGGACTGTCTCTGGGGCCAACGTCCTGACTTTC. The rearrangement joins TRBV24-1 to TRBJ2-6, with a tentative D call TRBD2 (6 bases). The CDR3 runs 15 residues. From germline, CDR1 is KGHDR and CDR2 SFDVKD. Trimming shortened V by 9 bases and J by 0 bases, and 11 bases separated the two germline ends.

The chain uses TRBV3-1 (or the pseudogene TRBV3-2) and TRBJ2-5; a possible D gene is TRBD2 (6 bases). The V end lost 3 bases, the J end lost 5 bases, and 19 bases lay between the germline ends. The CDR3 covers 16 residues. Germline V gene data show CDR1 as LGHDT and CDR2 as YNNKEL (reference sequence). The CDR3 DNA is TGTGCCAGCAGCCAGGGGTCCGGGGGTATAAAGGAGACCCAGTACTTC. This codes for CASSQGSGGIKETQYF.

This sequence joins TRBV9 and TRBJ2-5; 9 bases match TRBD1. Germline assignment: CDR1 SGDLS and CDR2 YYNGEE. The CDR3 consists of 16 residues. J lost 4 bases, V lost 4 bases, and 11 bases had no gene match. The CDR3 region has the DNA TGTGCCAGCAGCTCTCGGACAGGGGTAGAGGGAGAGACCCAGTACTTC. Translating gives CASSSRTGVEGETQYF.

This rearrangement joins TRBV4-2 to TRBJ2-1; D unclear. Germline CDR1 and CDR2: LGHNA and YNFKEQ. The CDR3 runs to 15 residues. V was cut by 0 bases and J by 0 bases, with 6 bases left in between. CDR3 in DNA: TGTGCCAGCAGCCAAGATGGCTTCTCCTACAATGAGCAGTTCTTC. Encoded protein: CASSQDGFSYNEQFF.

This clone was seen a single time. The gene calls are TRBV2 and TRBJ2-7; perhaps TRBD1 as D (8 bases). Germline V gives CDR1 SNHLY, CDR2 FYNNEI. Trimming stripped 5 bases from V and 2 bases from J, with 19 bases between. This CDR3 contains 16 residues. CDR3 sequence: CASSISGGTGPYEQYF. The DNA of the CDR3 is TGTGCCAGCAGTATCTCCGGGGGGACAGGACCCTACGAGCAGTACTTC.

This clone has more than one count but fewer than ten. The CDR3 DNA is TGCGCCAGCAGCTTGCAGGGTAAAGATCTTGGCTACACCTTC. Translating gives CASSLQGKDLGYTF. V gene TRBV5-1 combines with J gene TRBJ1-2, with a tentative D call TRBD1 (5 bases). The CDR3 length is 14 residues. The V and J ends lost 1 base and 7 bases respectively, with 14 bases between them. The V gene's germline CDR1 is SGHRS and CDR2 YFSETQ.

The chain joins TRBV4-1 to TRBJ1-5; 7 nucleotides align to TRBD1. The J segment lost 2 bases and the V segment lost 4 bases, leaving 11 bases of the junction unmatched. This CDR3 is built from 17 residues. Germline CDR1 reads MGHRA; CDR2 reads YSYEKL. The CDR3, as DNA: TGCGCCAGCAGCCCTCGGGAGGGGGCGCCGGGCAATCAGCCCCAGCATTTT. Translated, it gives CASSPREGAPGNQPQHF.

Written as DNA, the CDR3 is TGTGCCAGCAGCTTAGCCTTGACTAGAAATAATTCACCCCTCCACTTT. Translation: CASSLALTRNNSPLHF. This sequence joins TRBV7-2 and TRBJ1-6; D gene ambiguous. Trimming cost V 0 bases and J 5 bases, with 11 bases left between them. In germline, CDR1 is SGHTA, CDR2 FQGNSA. This CDR3 is built from 16 residues.

CDR3 bases: TGTGCCAGCACCTCGGGGGTCGCGGAAGGCTACACCTTC. Encoded protein: CASTSGVAEGYTF. J is TRBJ1-2 and V is TRBV7-2; D might be TRBD1 (5 bases). Trimming pared 7 bases from V and 8 bases from J, leaving 17 bases between. Germline lookup yields CDR1 SGHTA and CDR2 FQGNSA. The CDR3 is 13 residues long.

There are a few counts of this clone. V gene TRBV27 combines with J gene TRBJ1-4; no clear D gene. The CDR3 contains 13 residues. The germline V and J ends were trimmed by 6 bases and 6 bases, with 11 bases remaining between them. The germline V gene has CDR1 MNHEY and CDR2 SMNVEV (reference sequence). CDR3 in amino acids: CASRRGRDEKLFF. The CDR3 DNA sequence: TGTGCCAGCAGGCGAGGGAGGGATGAAAAACTGTTTTTT.

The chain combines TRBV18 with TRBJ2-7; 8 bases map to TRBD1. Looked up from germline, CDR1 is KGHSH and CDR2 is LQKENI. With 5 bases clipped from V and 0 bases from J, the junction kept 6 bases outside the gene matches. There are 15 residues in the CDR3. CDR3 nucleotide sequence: TGTGCCAGCTCAAATAAGGGACAGGTCTCCTACGAGCAGTACTTC. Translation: CASSNKGQVSYEQYF. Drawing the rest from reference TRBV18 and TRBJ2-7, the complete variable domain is NAGVMQNPRHLVRRRGQEARLRCSPMKGHSHVYWYRQLPEEGLKFMVYLQKENIIDESGMPKERFSAEFPKEGPSILRIQQVVRGDSAAYFCASSNKGQVSYEQYFGPGTRLTVT.

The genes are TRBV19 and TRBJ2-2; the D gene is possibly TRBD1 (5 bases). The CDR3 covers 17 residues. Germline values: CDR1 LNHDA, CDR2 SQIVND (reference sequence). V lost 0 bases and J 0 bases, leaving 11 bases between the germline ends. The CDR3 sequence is CASSIDRTGSNTGELFF. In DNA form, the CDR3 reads TGTGCCAGTAGTATAGATCGAACAGGTTCGAACACCGGGGAGCTGTTTTTT.

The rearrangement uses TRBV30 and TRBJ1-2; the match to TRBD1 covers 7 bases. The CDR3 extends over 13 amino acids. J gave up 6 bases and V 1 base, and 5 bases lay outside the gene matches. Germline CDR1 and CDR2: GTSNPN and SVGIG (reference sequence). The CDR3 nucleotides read TGTGCCTGGAGTGCAACAGGGGATCATGGCTACACCTTC. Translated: CAWSATGDHGYTF.

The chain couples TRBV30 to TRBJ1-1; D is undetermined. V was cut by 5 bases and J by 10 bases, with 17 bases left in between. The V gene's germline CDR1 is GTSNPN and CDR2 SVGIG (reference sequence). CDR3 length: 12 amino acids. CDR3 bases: TGTGCCTGGGAAGTCGGGAGCCCCCGAGCTTTCTTT. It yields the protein CAWEVGSPRAFF.

CDR3 DNA sequence: TGTGCCAGCAGCACAGGATGGGCTAATGAAGCTTTCTTT. Its translation: CASSTGWANEAFF. The chain joins TRBV9 to TRBJ1-1; weak D call: TRBD1 (5 bases). This CDR3 comprises 13 residues. CDR1 is SGDLS, CDR2 YYNGEE, per germline. V was cut by 4 bases and J by 7 bases, with 14 bases left in between.

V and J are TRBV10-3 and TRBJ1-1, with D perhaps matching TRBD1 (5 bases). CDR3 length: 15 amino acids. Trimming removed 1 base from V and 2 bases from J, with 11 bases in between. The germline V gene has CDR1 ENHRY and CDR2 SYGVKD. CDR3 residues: CAISELIDRNTEAFF. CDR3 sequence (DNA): TGTGCCATCAGTGAGTTAATCGACAGAAACACTGAAGCTTTCTTT.

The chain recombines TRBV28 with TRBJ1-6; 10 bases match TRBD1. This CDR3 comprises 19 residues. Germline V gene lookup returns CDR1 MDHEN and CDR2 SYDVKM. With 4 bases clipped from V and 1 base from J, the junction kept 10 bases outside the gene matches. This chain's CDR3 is CASSSGQGLDGSYNSPLHF. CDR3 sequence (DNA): TGTGCCAGCAGTTCGGGACAGGGGTTGGACGGGTCCTATAATTCACCCCTCCACTTT.

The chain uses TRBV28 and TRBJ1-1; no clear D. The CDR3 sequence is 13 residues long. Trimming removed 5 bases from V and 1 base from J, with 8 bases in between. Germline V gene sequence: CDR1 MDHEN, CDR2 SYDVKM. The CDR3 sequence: CASSPPRNTEAFF. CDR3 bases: TGTGCCAGCAGTCCACCCAGGAACACTGAAGCTTTCTTT.

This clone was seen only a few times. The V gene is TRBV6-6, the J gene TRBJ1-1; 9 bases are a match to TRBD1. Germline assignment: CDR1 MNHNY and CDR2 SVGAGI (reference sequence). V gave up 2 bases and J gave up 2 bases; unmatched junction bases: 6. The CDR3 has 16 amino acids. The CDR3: CASSYPRDRVNTEAFF. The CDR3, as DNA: TGTGCCAGCAGTTACCCCAGGGACAGGGTAAACACTGAAGCTTTCTTT.

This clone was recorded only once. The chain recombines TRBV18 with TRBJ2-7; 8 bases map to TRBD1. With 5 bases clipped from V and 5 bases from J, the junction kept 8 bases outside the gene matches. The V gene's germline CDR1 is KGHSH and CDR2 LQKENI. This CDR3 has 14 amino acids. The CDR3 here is CASSAPTGDDEQYF. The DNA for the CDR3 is TGTGCCAGCTCAGCCCCGACAGGGGATGACGAGCAGTACTTC. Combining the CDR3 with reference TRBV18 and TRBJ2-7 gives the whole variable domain NAGVMQNPRHLVRRRGQEARLRCSPMKGHSHVYWYRQLPEEGLKFMVYLQKENIIDESGMPKERFSAEFPKEGPSILRIQQVVRGDSAAYFCASSAPTGDDEQYFGPGTRLTVT.

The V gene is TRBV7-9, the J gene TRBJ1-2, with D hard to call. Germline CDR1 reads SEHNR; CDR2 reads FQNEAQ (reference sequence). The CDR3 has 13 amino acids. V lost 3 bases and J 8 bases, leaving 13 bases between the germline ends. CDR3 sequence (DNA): TGTGCCAGCAGCTTGAGCGAGAAAAGCGGCTACACCTTC. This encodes CASSLSEKSGYTF.

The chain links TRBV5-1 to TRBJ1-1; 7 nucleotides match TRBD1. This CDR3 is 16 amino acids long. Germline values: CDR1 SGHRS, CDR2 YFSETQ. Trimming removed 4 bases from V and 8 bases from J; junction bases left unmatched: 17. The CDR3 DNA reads TGCGCCAGCAGCAGAACAGGGGTAGCTATCTCAACCGAAGCTTTCTTT. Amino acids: CASSRTGVAISTEAFF.

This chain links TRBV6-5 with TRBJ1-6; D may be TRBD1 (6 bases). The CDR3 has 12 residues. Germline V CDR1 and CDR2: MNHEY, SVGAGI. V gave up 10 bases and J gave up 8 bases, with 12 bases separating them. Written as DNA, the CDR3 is TGTGCCACTGGAGAGGGGGATTCACCCCTCCACTTT. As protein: CATGEGDSPLHF.

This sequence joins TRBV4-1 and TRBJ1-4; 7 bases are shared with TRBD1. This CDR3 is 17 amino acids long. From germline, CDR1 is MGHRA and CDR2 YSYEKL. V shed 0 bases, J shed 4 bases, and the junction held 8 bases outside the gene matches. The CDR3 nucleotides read TGCGCCAGCAGCCAAGAGAAGGGGGCGCGTGGTAATGAAAAACTGTTTTTT. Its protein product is CASSQEKGARGNEKLFF.